These 4 T cell receptor beta chains were all obtained from the same sample, sequenced in a study of blood T cell repertoires in COVID-19. The data were produced by immunoSEQ multiplex PCR, yet TCRdb's version contains in-frame clones alone and is incomplete. The table records 200,000 to 250,000 clones, approximately 85% of them present only once. The source material was PBMCs or T cells enriched from blood (not recorded which). The receptors originated from a woman aged 45-60 years who had recovered from COVID-19.

V usage is TRBV29-1 and J usage is TRBJ1-2, with 7 bases lining up with TRBD1. After removal of 1 base from V and 8 bases from J, the junction contained 16 bases not matched to a gene. Germline-derived CDR1 and CDR2 are SQVTM and ANQGSEA. This CDR3 comprises 16 residues. The DNA of the CDR3 is TGCAGCGTTGAAGGCTGGGGGGACAGTCTAAGGGCGGGCTACACCTTC. Its protein is CSVEGWGDSLRAGYTF.

The gene calls are TRBV4-3 and TRBJ1-5; D might be TRBD1 (6 bases). In germline, CDR1 is LGHNA, CDR2 YSLEER. The V end lost 1 base, the J end lost 3 bases, and 10 bases lay between the germline ends. The CDR3 loop spans 15 amino acids. CDR3 DNA sequence: TGCGCCAGCAGCCAAGGGCAGGGGATCAATCAGCCCCAGCATTTT. This translates into CASSQGQGINQPQHF.

This clone occurred a few times. The rearrangement links TRBV7-9 to TRBJ1-4, with D maybe TRBD1 (5 bases). Trimming took off 3 bases at V and 4 bases at J, with 12 bases between the two ends. The CDR3 is made up of 15 amino acids. CDR1 SEHNR and CDR2 FQNEAQ come from the germline V gene (reference sequence). The CDR3 bases are TGTGCCAGCAGCTTGCCATACGGGGGTAATGAAAAACTGTTTTTT. This translates into CASSLPYGGNEKLFF.

The chain joins TRBV6-2 or TRBV6-3 to TRBJ2-7; no clear D. Germline CDR1 reads MNHEY; CDR2 reads SVGEGT. The CDR3 sequence is 15 residues long. Between the trimmed V and J ends, which lost 2 bases and 9 bases, there was a span of 20 bases. The CDR3 nucleotides read TGTGCCAGCAGTTACCCACCTGGAGAAATAACGTCGCAGTACTTC. Translating gives CASSYPPGEITSQYF.